These T cell receptor beta chains were read from a single sample in a study of cytomegalovirus exposure and HLA in healthy donors. Profiled with immunoSEQ multiplex PCR; TCRdb holds only in-frame clones, not every one. The repertoire holds some 170,000 clones, with 60% to 80% as singletons. The specimen was PBMCs. Receptor source: a middle-aged man in good health and CMV-seropositive. CDR3s include the opening cysteine and the closing phenylalanine or tryptophan. The D gene is left open where the match is weak. A row's size may be missing; if present it is once, few, many or a size class.

J	D	length	V	size	DNA	CDR3
TRBJ2-3	TRBD2	13	TRBV7-9	.	TGTGCCAGCAGCGCCGTGGGGGAGGGTACGCAGTATTTT	CASSAVGEGTQYF
TRBJ2-3	.	17	TRBV5-8	.	TGTGCCAGCAGCTTCGGGTCCGGGTCAGGGTACGGAGATACGCAGTATTTT	CASSFGSGSGYGDTQYF
TRBJ2-3	TRBD2	18	TRBV18	.	TGTGCCAGCTCACCAACGGGACTAGCGGGAGGAGGCACAGATACGCAGTATTTT	CASSPTGLAGGGTDTQYF
TRBJ2-1	TRBD1	13	TRBV5-6	.	TGTGCCAGCAGAGACAGGGCCCAAAATGAGCAGTTCTTC	CASRDRAQNEQFF
TRBJ2-1	.	13	TRBV2	.	TGTGCCAGCAGAGACAGCTCCTACAATGAGCAGTTCTTC	CASRDSSYNEQFF
TRBJ2-7	TRBD1	15	TRBV27	.	TGTGCCAGCAGTCCGGGGACAGGGAGGACCTACGAGCAGTACTTC	CASSPGTGRTYEQYF
TRBJ1-3	.	16	TRBV18	.	TGTGCCAGCTCACCAGACGGGGGGAGCTCTGGAAACACCATATATTTT	CASSPDGGSSGNTIYF
TRBJ2-7	TRBD2	14	TRBV29-1	.	TGCAGCGTGGGGACTAGCGGGAGATTTTACGAGCAGTACTTC	CSVGTSGRFYEQYF
TRBJ2-5	.	14	TRBV5-8	.	TGTGCCAGCAGCTCCCGGGGTTGGAGGGAGACCCAGTACTTC	CASSSRGWRETQYF
TRBJ1-4	TRBD1	14	TRBV19	.	TGTGCCAGTAGTATGGGGACAGTTAGAGAAAAACTGTTTTTT	CASSMGTVREKLFF
TRBJ1-5	TRBD1	17	TRBV27	once	TGTGCCAGCAGTCCCCTTTGGGACAGGGAGGTCGATCAGCCCCAGCATTTT	CASSPLWDREVDQPQHF
TRBJ1-4	.	13	TRBV10-3	once	TGTGCCATCAGCCAGGGCCTTAATGAAAAACTGTTTTTT	CAISQGLNEKLFF
TRBJ1-1	TRBD1	13	TRBV9	.	TGTGCCAGCAGCCAGACAGGGAGCACTGAAGCTTTCTTT	CASSQTGSTEAFF
TRBJ1-4	TRBD1	15	TRBV19	.	TGTGCCAGCACCAAAGGACAGGGGGCCGGTGAAAAACTGTTTTTT	CASTKGQGAGEKLFF
TRBJ1-2	TRBD1	12	TRBV11-3	.	TGTGCCAGCAGCTCGACAGGGAACGGCTACACCTTC	CASSSTGNGYTF
TRBJ2-1	TRBD2	16	TRBV9	.	TGTGCCAGCAGCCCAAGACTAGCGGGAGTAAGAGTTGAGCAGTTCTTC	CASSPRLAGVRVEQFF